This T cell receptor beta chain was profiled in a study of blood T cell repertoires in COVID-19. The protocol was immunoSEQ multiplex PCR, while the TCRdb copy is restricted to in-frame clones and leaves out a portion. The sample lists 200,000 or so clones, approximately 83% occurring once. CDR1 and CDR2 from the germline V gene are LGHNA and YNFKEQ. CDR3 length: 15 residues. After removal of 1 base from V and 2 bases from J, the junction contained 3 bases not matched to a gene. Remarks on this clone: Other nucleotide sequences from this sample produce the same CDR3.

Sequencing was performed on peripheral blood. The rearrangement joins TRBV4-2 to TRBJ2-7; 9 nucleotides match TRBD2. The TCR was taken from a woman aged 25 to 45 who had recovered from COVID-19. CDR3 sequence reads: CASSQGLAETYEQYF. The CDR3 DNA reads TGTGCCAGCAGCCAAGGACTAGCGGAAACCTACGAGCAGTACTTC.